This T cell receptor beta chain comes out of a study of PD-L1 blockade in urothelial cancer. On the study more broadly: Analysis of blood occurred 3 weeks (second dose) and 6 weeks after treatment start. A median approximately 140,000 T cells were found in blood samples.

Sequencing was performed with immunoSEQ multiplex PCR; in TCRdb, only in-frame clones are kept and a portion is missing. The table lists 120,000 or so clones, about 82% of them singletons, with 2.4% in the top ten. The time point here: peripheral blood 6 weeks after treatment start. This CDR3 region has 14 residues. Germline V lookup: CDR1 SGHTA, CDR2 FQGNSA. Overall study findings and caveats: Blood clones associated with the tumor expanded more at 3 weeks in durable-benefit patients. Prediction of better survival came from below-median pretreatment blood TCR clonality.

Concerning this clone: What it binds is not known.

This receptor was identified in a man aged 50-59 years with urothelial cancer. The chain carries TRBV7-2 and TRBJ1-1, with a possible D match to TRBD1 (6 bases). The material sequenced was PBMCs, taken around atezolizumab (anti-PD-L1) treatment. The chain's CDR3 is CATMDSSSNTEAFF. The CDR3 DNA reads TGTGCTACCATGGACAGCAGTTCGAACACTGAAGCTTTCTTT.